This record concerns one T cell receptor beta chain sequence. This clone occurred once. Its antigen target is currently unknown. There are no base qualities to consult, and no much larger clone falls within one base. Reading the germline V gene gives CDR1 MDHEN and CDR2 SYDVKM. V is shortened by 6 bases, J by 7 bases, and the region joining them spans 7 bases. The CDR3, from cysteine to phenylalanine, totals 12 residues. Only the CDR3 portion is preserved as DNA: 36 bases, with reading frame beginning at the first base. The data derive from a study of cytomegalovirus exposure and HLA in healthy donors (dated by TCRdb to about 2017). With regard to the full study: An earlier analysis of approximately 590 of the donors reported about 250 Gb of sequence data and more than 90 million unique TCR beta sequences from about 200 million T cells. Around 300 gigabases of sequencing data and tens of millions of unique TCR sequences were included in an early release covering 550 to 800 HLA-typed donors. The genetic ancestry cluster associated with self-reported Caucasian donors included about four fifths of the 300 to 450 genotyped donors. The study was designed to test whether signatures of past pathogen exposure could be identified by cataloging public T cell receptors. The T cell repertoires of several hundred subjects were profiled by immunosequencing and related to cytomegalovirus serostatus. Besides the first cohort of 500 to 700 subjects, a separate validation cohort made up of around 120 different subjects was used. To predict cytomegalovirus infection status, the study brought together high-throughput TCR immunosequencing, statistical association of individual TCRs with disease status, and machine learning. A later analysis re-analyzed previously published TCR beta repertoires from roughly 600 donors and added high-resolution HLA genotyping to study TCR occurrence patterns. Rather than using new phenotypic data, the later analysis identified candidate immune exposures from TCR beta sequences and from how often those sequences occurred across donors. An earlier analysis of roughly 580 of the donors used high-throughput TCR beta sequencing to judge whether each TCR beta V gene segment behaved as functional or pseudogenic. Donor age, sex, ethnicity and CMV serostatus were collected together with the repertoire data. Genome-wide SNP genotypes for about 65% of the roughly 670 donors were used in a later genetic analysis, which treated that subset as a discovery cohort. All discovery cohort repertoires had been generated using a single sequencing platform. Class I and class II HLA loci were covered by the typing at four-digit resolution. Typing coverage differed by locus: A, B, C, DRB1 and DQB1 were typed in about 620-640 donors, DQA1 in about 560, DPA1 in over 600, and DPB1 in approximately 450. Roughly five DR-DQ haplotypes were treated as single units for association and clustering because of strong linkage in the cohort. Among around 400 genotyped donors of the cohort, an average of about 220,000 unique TCR beta nucleotide sequences was sequenced per donor, of which about 19% were non-productive.

Study-wide findings and limitations: A cluster of highly shared sequence variants was judged likely to represent a technical artifact of the sequencing pipeline. The earlier analysis of about 600 of the donors excluded fewer than 20 rarely observed V segments, including chromosome 9 orphons, because counts were too low. When HLA alleles, especially DR and DQ, strongly co-occurred, attributing TCR associations to individual alleles was difficult. A later analysis associated around 16,000 TCR beta sequences with specific HLA alleles at a false discovery rate of 0.05. HLA typing was unavailable for some donors at each locus, so association tests used only the typed subset. Some IMGT-functional V segments, including TRBV6-2 and TRBV6-3, could not be distinguished by the 87-base-pair reads and were therefore excluded. The only immune exposure information available for the cohort was CMV serostatus. A further reported finding was that TCR beta sequences accurately predicted the HLA-A and HLA-B alleles for most subjects in the first cohort. Only TCR beta chains were sequenced in this cohort, and the absence of alpha or paired-chain data limited detectable features. The classifier was reported to diagnose cytomegalovirus status with high specificity and sensitivity in both the original and validation cohorts. Broadly in line with IMGT annotations, most TCR beta V segments showed up in productive rearrangements about 90% or about 30% of the time in an earlier analysis of roughly 590 of the donors. In vitro tests confirmed that a few of the cytomegalovirus-associated TCR beta chains recognize cytomegalovirus antigens. Linkage disequilibrium might explain the correlated functional status among segregating V segments, but an unknown experimental factor could not be excluded. Compared with equally common non-associated chains, HLA-associated TCR beta chains in a later analysis were more clonally expanded and had lower generation probabilities. According to a later analysis, most CMV-associated TCR beta chains appeared to be HLA-restricted, and the HLA associations seemed to be driven largely by CMV exposure. Roughly uniform sequencing depth across donors was assumed in presence/absence analyses, although this assumption may not hold. According to a later analysis, parvovirus B19, influenza, CMV and Epstein-Barr virus appeared linked to several top co-occurrence clusters. The authors suggested that the approach could potentially be extended to other disease states and immunological phenotypes. According to a later genetic analysis, donors in an Asian-associated ancestry cluster had fewer N-insertions in productive TCRs than the approximately 700-donor mean. A later analysis found that TCR association rates varied across HLA loci, with DRB1 alleles showing the most associated TCRs and HLA-C alleles the fewest. While some public TCRs were present in many individuals, most TCR sequences turned up only very rarely across donors. The study listed 150 to 200 TCR beta chains as associated with cytomegalovirus. A later genetic analysis associated a missense DCLRE1C variant with V-gene and J-gene trimming of TCR beta chains, and an independent cohort replicated the association.

The cohort comprised hundreds of healthy bone marrow donors. At the time of sampling, all cohort members were nominally healthy, though unrecorded immune exposures were likely present. The donor tested CMV seronegative and was one of the 352 seronegative cohort members. Each donor provided a peripheral blood sample, and peripheral blood mononuclear cells were used for TCR beta sequencing. Genomic DNA was extracted from the blood cell samples with the Qiagen DNeasy Blood Extraction Kit. Libraries were constructed by the immunoSEQ multiplex PCR assay. The multiplex PCR relied on a mix of 60 forward primers for TCR Vbeta segments and 13 reverse primers for TCR Jbeta segments. A multiplex PCR assay on genomic DNA amplified the CDR3 region of rearranged TCR beta genes. The Illumina HiSeq System was used to sequence the amplified TCR beta libraries as 87-base-pair reads. The published analysis was carried out like this. In a later analysis, some 80 million unique TCR beta chains were counted across the roughly 610 repertoires, and around 10 million of these chains were shared by at least two donors. A nearest-neighbor algorithm error-corrected the raw reads and collapsed the reads into unique sequences, merging closely related sequences to remove PCR and sequencing errors. V, D and J gene segments were assigned by aligning CDR3 sequences to IMGT reference sequences. For a sequence to be retained, a match of at least six nucleotides was required to both a V gene segment and a J gene segment. Rearrangements were classified as productive when the CDR3 lacked stop codons and remained in frame with V and J, and all other rearrangements were classified as non-productive. Following IMGT convention, CDR3 was defined as the stretch from the second conserved V-encoded cysteine up to the conserved J-encoded phenylalanine. The earlier analysis of approximately 500 of the donors excluded sequences that lacked an unambiguous match to a single V gene segment. An earlier analysis of 500 to 600 of the donors classified V segments as functional when productive rearrangements were above 56.7% and as segregating when the standard deviation between donors was above 5%. To diagnose cytomegalovirus status from the catalog of TCR beta chain sequences, a statistical classification framework was built. In a later analysis, V and J genes were assigned by comparing TCR nucleotide sequences against IMGT/GENE-DB human TR gene sequences. In a later analysis, CDR3 sequences and most-parsimonious VDJ recombination scenarios were assigned using the TCRdist pipeline. In a later analysis, every TCR beta chain was defined by the combination of its CDR3 amino acid sequence and its V-gene family, and reads without a unique V-gene family were dropped. A later analysis removed 592 highly shared, low-generation-probability nucleotide sequences to deal with suspected cross-contamination and a sequencing artifact. A later analysis calculated a clonal expansion index for each public chain from normalized within-repertoire ranks of inferred template counts. In a later analysis, generation probabilities were computed using a VDJ recombination model fitted to out-of-frame rearrangements, and the results were checked against IGoR. A later analysis scored TCR-TCR, TCR-HLA and TCR-CMV co-occurrence with hypergeometric tests, applying a repertoire-size bias correction to TCR pairs. To estimate false discovery rates, a later analysis permuted the HLA or CMV assignments 20 times. In a later analysis, co-occurring TCRs were grouped with DBSCAN, and TCRdist sequence similarity was added when clustering was performed within HLA-allele-positive subsets. Co-occurrence clustering excluded repertoires with fewer than 30,000 or more than 120,000 public chains, plus five with anomalous nucleotide sharing. Here the immuneACCESS table is served through TCRdb, limited to in-frame sequences with V and J called. Missing clones are a known gap in these copies; in checked studies unresolved V genes cover under half, and the rest lacks a known reason. V and J calls and clone size are given by that table; D and trimming were obtained from the DNA. Counted in this sample were more than 150,000 clones; roughly 84% of them appeared once. The ten largest clonotypes hold roughly 0.2% of the sample.

The rearranged chain carries TRBV28 and TRBJ1-6; a weak D assignment points to TRBD1 (5 bases agree). The TCR sequence derives from a girl in the first two years of life in good health and CMV-seronegative. The sequenced sample was PBMCs. The CDR3 sequence is CASRGGNSPLHF. The base sequence is TGTGCCAGCAGGGGGGGAAATTCACCCCTCCACTTT.